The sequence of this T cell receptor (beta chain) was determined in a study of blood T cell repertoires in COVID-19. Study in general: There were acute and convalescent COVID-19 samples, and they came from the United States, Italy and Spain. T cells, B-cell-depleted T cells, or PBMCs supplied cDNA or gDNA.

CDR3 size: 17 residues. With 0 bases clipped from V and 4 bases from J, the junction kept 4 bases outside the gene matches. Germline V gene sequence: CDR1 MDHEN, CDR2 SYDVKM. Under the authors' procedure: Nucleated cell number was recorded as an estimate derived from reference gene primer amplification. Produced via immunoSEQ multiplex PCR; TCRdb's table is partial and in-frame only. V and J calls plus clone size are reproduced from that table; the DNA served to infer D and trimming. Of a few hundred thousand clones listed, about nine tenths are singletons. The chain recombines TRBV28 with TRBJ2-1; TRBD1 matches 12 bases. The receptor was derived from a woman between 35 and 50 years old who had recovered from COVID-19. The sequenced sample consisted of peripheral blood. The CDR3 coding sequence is TGTGCCAGCAGTTTATGGGGGACAGGGGGCTCATACAATGAGCAGTTCTTC. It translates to CASSLWGTGGSYNEQFF.